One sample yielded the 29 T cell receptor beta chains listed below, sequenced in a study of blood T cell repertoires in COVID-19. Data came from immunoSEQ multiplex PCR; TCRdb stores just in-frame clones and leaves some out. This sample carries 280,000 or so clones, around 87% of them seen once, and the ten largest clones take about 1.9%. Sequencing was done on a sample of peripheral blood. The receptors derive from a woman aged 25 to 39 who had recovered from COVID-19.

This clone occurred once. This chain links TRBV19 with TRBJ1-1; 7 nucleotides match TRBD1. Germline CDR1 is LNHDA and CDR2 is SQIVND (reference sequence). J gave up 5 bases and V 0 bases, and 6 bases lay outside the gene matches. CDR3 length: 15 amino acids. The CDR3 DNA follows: TGTGCCAGTAGTATAGATCAGGGGGTTGGAACTGAAGCTTTCTTT. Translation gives CASSIDQGVGTEAFF.

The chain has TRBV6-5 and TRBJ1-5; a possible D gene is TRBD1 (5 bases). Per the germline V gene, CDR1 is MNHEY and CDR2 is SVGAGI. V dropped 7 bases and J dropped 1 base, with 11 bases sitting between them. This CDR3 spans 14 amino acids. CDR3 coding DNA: TGTGCCAGCACCACACACAGGAGCAATCAGCCCCAGCATTTT. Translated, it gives CASTTHRSNQPQHF.

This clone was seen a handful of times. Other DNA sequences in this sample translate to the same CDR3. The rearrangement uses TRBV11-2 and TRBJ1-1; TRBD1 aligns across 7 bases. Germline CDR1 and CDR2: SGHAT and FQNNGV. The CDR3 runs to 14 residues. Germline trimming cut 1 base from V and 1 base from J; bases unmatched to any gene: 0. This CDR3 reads CASSLGQGNTEAFF. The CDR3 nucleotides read TGTGCCAGCAGCTTAGGACAGGGGAACACTGAAGCTTTCTTT. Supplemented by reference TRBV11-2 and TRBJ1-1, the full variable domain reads EAGVAQSPRYKIIEKRQSVAFWCNPISGHATLYWYQQILGQGPKLLIQFQNNGVVDDSQLPKDRFSAERLKGVDSTLKIQPAKLEDSAVYLCASSLGQGNTEAFFGQGTRLTVV.

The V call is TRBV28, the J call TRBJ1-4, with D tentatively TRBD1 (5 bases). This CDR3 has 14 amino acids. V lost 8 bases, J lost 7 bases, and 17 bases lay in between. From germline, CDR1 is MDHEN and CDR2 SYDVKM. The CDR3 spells CASRRAGGIEKLFF. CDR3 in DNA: TGTGCCAGCCGTCGCGCCGGGGGAATTGAAAAACTGTTTTTT.

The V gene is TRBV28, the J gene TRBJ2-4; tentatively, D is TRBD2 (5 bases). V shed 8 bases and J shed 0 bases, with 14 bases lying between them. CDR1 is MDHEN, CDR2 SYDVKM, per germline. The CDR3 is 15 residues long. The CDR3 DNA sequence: TGTGCCAGCCTGGATCAGCGGAGAGCCAAAAACATTCAGTACTTC. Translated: CASLDQRRAKNIQYF.

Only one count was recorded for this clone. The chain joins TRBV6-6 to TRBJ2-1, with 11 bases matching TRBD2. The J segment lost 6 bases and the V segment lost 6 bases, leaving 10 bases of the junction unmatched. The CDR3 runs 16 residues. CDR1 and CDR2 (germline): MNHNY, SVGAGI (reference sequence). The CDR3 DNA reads TGTGCCAGCAGACCCCCGCTACTAGCGGGAGTCAATGAGCAGTTCTTC. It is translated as CASRPPLLAGVNEQFF.

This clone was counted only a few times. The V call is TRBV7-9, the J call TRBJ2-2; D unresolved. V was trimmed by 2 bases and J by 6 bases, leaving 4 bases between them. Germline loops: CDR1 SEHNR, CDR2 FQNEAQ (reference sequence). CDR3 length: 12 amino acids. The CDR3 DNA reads TGTGCCAGCAGCTTACTACCCGGGGAGCTGTTTTTT. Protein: CASSLLPGELFF.

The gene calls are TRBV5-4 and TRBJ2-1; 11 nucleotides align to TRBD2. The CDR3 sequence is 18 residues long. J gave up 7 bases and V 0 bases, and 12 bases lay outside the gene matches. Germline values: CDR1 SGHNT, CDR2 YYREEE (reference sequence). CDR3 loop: CASSLGLAGGLSVNEQFF. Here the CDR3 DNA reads TGTGCCAGCAGCTTGGGGCTAGCGGGAGGTTTAAGCGTGAATGAGCAGTTCTTC.

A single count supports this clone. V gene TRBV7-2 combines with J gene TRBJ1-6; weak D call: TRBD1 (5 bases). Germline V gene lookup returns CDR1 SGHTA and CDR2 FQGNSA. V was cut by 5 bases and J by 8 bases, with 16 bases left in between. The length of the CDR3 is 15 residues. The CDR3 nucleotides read TGTGCCAGCAGCCGCTTTCAGGGCCTGGATTCACCCCTCCACTTT. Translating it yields CASSRFQGLDSPLHF.

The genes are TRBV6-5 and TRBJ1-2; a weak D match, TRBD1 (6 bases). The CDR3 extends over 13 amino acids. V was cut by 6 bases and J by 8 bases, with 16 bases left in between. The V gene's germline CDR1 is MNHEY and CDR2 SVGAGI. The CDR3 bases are TGTGCCAGCAGCCCAGCCCGGGGGGCCGGCTACACCTTC. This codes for CASSPARGAGYTF.

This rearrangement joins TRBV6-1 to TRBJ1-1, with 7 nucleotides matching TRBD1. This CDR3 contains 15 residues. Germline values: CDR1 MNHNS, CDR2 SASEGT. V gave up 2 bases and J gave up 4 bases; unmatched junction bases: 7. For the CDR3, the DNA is TGTGCCAGCAGTGAAAGCCGCCAGGGGGGCACTGAAGCTTTCTTT. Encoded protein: CASSESRQGGTEAFF.

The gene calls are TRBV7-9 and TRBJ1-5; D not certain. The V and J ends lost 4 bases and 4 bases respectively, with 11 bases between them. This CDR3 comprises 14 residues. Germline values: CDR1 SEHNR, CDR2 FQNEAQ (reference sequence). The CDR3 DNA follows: TGTGCCAGCAGCTACCCGTGGGAGAATCAGCCCCAGCATTTT. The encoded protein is CASSYPWENQPQHF.

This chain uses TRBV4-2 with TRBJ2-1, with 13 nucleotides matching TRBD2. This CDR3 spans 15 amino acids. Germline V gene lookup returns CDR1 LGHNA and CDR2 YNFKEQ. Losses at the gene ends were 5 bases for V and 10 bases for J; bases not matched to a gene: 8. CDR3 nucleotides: TGTGCCAGCAGCACCCGACTAGCGGGAGGAGAGGAGCAGTTCTTC. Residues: CASSTRLAGGEEQFF.

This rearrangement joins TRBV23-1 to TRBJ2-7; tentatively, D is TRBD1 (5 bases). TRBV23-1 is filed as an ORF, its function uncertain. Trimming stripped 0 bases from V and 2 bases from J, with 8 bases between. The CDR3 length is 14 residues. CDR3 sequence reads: CASSQSTVAYEQYF. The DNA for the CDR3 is TGCGCCAGCAGTCAATCGACAGTAGCCTACGAGCAGTACTTC.

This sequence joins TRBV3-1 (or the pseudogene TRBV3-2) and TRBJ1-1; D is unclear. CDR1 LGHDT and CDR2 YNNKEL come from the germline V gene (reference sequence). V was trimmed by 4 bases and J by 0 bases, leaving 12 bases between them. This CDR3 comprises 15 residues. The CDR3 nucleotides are TGTGCCAGCAGCCCCCTAGGGAGCATGAACACTGAAGCTTTCTTT. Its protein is CASSPLGSMNTEAFF.

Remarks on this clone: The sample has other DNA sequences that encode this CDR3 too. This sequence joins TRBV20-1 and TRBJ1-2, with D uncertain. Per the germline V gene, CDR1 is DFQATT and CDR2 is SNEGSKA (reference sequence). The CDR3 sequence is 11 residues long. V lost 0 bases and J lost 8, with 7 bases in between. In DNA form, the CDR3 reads TGCAGTGCTAGAGACTTGGAGGGCTACACCTTC. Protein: CSARDLEGYTF.

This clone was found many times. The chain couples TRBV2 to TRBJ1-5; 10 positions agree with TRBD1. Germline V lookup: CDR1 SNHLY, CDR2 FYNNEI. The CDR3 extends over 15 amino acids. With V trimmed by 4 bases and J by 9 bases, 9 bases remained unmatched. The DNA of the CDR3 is TGTGCCAGCAGTGGTGGACAGGGGGGCCAGGCGCCCCAGCATTTT. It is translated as CASSGGQGGQAPQHF.

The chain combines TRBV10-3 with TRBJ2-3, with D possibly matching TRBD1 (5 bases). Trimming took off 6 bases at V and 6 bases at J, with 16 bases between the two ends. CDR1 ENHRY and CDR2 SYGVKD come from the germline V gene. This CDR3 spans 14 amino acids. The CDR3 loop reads CAIRQLGPNDTQYF. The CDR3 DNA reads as TGTGCCATCAGACAACTGGGGCCTAACGATACGCAGTATTTT.

The CDR3 bases are TGCGCCAGCAGCCAGAGGGAGCAAGAGACCCAGTACTTC. This sequence encodes CASSQREQETQYF. The chain is built from TRBV4-1 and TRBJ2-5, with D possibly matching TRBD2 (5 bases). The CDR3 is 13 residues long. CDR1 is MGHRA and CDR2 is YSYEKL in the germline V gene. Trimming took off 3 bases at V and 2 bases at J, with 7 bases between the two ends.

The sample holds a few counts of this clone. CDR3 sequence (DNA): TGTGCCAGCAGTTACCTCTCGGGACTCCCCTCGAACACTGAAGCTTTCTTT. This codes for CASSYLSGLPSNTEAFF. This rearrangement joins TRBV6-2 or TRBV6-3 to TRBJ1-1; D might be TRBD1 (5 bases). Trimming stripped 2 bases from V and 1 base from J, with 17 bases between. This CDR3 is 17 amino acids long. CDR1 MNHEY and CDR2 SVGEGT come from the germline V gene.

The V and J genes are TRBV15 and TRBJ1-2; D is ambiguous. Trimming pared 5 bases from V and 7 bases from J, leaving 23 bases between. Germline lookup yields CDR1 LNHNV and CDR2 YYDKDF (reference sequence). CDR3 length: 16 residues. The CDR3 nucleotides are TGTGCCACCAGCGCCCCCCTGAGTCTCGGGGTTCGTGGCTACACCTTC. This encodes CATSAPLSLGVRGYTF.

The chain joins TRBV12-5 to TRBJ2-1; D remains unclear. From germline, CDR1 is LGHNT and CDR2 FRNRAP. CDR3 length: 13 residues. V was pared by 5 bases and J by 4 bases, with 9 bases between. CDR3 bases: TGTGCTAGTGGTCCCAGTGGTTACAATGAGCAGTTCTTC. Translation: CASGPSGYNEQFF.

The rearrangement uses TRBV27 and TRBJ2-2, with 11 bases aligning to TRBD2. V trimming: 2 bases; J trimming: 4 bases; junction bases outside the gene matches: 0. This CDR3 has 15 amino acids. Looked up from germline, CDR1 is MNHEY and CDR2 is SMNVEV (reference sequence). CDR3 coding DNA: TGTGCCAGCAGTTTAGGGACTAGCGGCACCGGGGAGCTGTTTTTT. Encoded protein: CASSLGTSGTGELFF.

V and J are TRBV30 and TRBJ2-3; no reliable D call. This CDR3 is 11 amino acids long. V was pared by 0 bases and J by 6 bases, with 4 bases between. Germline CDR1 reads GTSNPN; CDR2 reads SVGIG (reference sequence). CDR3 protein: CAWSVTDTQYF. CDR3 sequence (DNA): TGTGCCTGGAGTGTAACTGATACGCAGTATTTT.

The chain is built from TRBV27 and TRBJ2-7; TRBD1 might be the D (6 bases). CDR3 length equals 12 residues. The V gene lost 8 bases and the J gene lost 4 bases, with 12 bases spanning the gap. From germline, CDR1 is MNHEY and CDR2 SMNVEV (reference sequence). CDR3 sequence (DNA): TGTGCCAGCCTGGACAGTACATACGAGCAGTACTTC. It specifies CASLDSTYEQYF.

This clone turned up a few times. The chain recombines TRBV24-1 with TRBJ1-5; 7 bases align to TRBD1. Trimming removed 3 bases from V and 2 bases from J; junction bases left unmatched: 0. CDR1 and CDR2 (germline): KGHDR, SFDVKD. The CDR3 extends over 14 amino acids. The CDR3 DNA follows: TGTGCCACCAGTGATGACAGGGGCAATCAGCCCCAGCATTTT. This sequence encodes CATSDDRGNQPQHF.

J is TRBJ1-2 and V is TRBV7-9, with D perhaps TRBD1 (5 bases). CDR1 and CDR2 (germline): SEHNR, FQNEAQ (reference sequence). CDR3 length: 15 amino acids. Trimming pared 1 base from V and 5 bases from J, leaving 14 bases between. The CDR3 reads CASSLVKGPAYGYTF. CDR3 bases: TGTGCCAGCAGCTTAGTCAAGGGGCCAGCATATGGCTACACCTTC. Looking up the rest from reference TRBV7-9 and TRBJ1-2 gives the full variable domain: DTGVSQNPRHKITKRGQNVTFRCDPISEHNRLYWYRQTLGQGPEFLTYFQNEAQLEKSRLLSDRFSAERPKGSFSTLEIQRTEQGDSAMYLCASSLVKGPAYGYTFGSGTRLTVV.

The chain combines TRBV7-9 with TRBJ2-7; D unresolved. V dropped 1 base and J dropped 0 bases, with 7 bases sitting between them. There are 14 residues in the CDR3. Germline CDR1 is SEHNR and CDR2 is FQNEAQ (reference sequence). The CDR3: CASSLGGNSYEQYF. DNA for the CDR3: TGTGCCAGCAGCTTAGGAGGAAACTCCTACGAGCAGTACTTC.

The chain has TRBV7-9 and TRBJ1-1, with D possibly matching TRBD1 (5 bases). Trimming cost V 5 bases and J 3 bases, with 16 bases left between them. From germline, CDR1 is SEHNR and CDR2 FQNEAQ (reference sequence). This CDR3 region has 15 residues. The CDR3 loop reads CASSPRVVGHTEAFF. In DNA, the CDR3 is TGTGCCAGCAGCCCCCGGGTCGTGGGGCACACTGAAGCTTTCTTT.